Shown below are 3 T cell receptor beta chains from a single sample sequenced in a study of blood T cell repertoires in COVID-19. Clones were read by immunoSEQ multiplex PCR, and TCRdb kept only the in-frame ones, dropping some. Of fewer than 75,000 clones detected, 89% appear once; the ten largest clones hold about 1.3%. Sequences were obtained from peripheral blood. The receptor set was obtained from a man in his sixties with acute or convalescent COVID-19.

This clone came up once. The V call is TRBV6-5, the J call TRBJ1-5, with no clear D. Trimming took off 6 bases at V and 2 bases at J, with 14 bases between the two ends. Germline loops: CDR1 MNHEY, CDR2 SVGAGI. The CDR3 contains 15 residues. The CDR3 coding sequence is TGTGCCAGCAGGACGGGCGGGCAGGGCAATCAGCCCCAGCATTTT. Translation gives CASRTGGQGNQPQHF.

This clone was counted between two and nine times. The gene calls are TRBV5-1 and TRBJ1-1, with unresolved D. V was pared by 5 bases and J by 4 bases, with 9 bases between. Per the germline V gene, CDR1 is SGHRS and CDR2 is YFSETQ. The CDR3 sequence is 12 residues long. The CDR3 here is CASRVEGTEAFF. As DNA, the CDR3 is TGCGCCAGCAGAGTCGAGGGCACTGAAGCTTTCTTT.

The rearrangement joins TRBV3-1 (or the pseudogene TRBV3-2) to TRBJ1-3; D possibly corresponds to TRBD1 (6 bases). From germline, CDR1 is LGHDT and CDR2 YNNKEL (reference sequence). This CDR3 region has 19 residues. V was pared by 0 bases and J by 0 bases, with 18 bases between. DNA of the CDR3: TGTGCCAGCAGCCAAGATCTTCCAGGGGCCCTTACCTCTGGAAACACCATATATTTT. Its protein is CASSQDLPGALTSGNTIYF.